This is a list of T cell receptor beta chains from one sample in a study of blood T cell repertoires in COVID-19. Only in-frame clones appear in the TCRdb table, and some are missing; sequencing was by immunoSEQ multiplex PCR. The sample yields around 370,000 clones, around 90% seen once. The sequencing sample was made of PBMCs or T cells enriched from blood (not recorded which). These receptors were collected from a woman under 30 who had recovered from COVID-19. The CDR3 runs from the conserved cysteine through the conserved F or W. A D gene is named only where the DNA matches it firmly. Clone size appears in some rows only: once, few, many, or a class for an expanded clone.

cdr3_nt,cdr3_aa,clone_size,v_call,d_call,j_call
TGTGCCAGCAGCCCACCACAGATCTTGGGCTCCACTGAAGCTTTCTTT,CASSPPQILGSTEAFF,few,TRBV9,.,TRBJ1-1
TGTGCCAGCTCACCATCCTGGACAGGGGGCGCAACAGGGGCCAACGTCCTGACTTTC,CASSPSWTGGATGANVLTF,.,TRBV18,TRBD1,TRBJ2-6
TGTGCCAGCAGCCCGAGACAGGGCGCCTACGAGCAGTACTTC,CASSPRQGAYEQYF,.,TRBV27,TRBD1,TRBJ2-7
TGTGCCAGCAGCTTGTCCGGAGAGAACACTGAAGCTTTCTTT,CASSLSGENTEAFF,.,TRBV5-4,.,TRBJ1-1
TGTGCCAGCAGCTTAGAGGGACAGACCTACAATGAGCAGTTCTTC,CASSLEGQTYNEQFF,.,TRBV7-9,TRBD1,TRBJ2-1
TGTGCCAGCAGCTTATCGCGGTACGAGCAGTACTTC,CASSLSRYEQYF,.,TRBV7-2,.,TRBJ2-7
TGTGCCAGCAGTTTTTTCGGTCAGCCCCAGCATTTT,CASSFFGQPQHF,.,TRBV27,.,TRBJ1-5
TGTGCCAGCAGTTTAGACACTAACTATGGCTACACCTTC,CASSLDTNYGYTF,.,TRBV28,.,TRBJ1-2
TGTGCCAGCAGCTTTCCTGGAGGGGCGGAGTTCTTC,CASSFPGGAEFF,.,TRBV7-9,.,TRBJ2-1
TGTGCCAGCGAGGACAGGGGTGGAACCAAAGGGACTGAAGCTTTCTTT,CASEDRGGTKGTEAFF,once,TRBV5-4,TRBD1,TRBJ1-1
TGTGCCCGGACAGACGACACTAACTATGGCTACACCTTC,CARTDDTNYGYTF,.,TRBV30,.,TRBJ1-2
TGTGCCATCAGTAAAACCATGGACAGGGGAGAAGGCTACACCTTC,CAISKTMDRGEGYTF,.,TRBV10-3,TRBD1,TRBJ1-2
TGTGCCAGCAGTTTGGGCGGGGGAGAGACCCAGTACTTC,CASSLGGGETQYF,.,TRBV28,TRBD2,TRBJ2-5
TGTGCCAGCAGCTTAGAGACAGGGGGGAAAGGTACGCAGTATTTT,CASSLETGGKGTQYF,.,TRBV7-2,TRBD1,TRBJ2-3
TGTGCCACCTCCCGGGGGACCTATAACTTCTCTGGAAACACCATATATTTT,CATSRGTYNFSGNTIYF,.,TRBV24-1,.,TRBJ1-3
TGTGCCAGCAGGCCAGAGGGTCTCACCGGGGAGCTGTTTTTT,CASRPEGLTGELFF,.,TRBV9,.,TRBJ2-2
TGTGCCAGCAGCCCCTGGATGGGCGTAGTGTACAATGAGCAGTTCTTC,CASSPWMGVVYNEQFF,.,TRBV14,.,TRBJ2-1
TGTGCCAGCAGCCACCCACCCTCGGGGGGCTCCTACAATGAGCAGTTCTTC,CASSHPPSGGSYNEQFF,.,TRBV7-9,TRBD2,TRBJ2-1
TGTGCCAGCAGTTTCCGGACAGACAAGACTAACTATGGCTACACCTTC,CASSFRTDKTNYGYTF,.,TRBV6-5,.,TRBJ1-2
TGTGCCAGCAGCCTTTTACAGGGGCCCTACGAGCAGTACTTC,CASSLLQGPYEQYF,.,TRBV27,TRBD1,TRBJ2-7
TGTGCCAGCAACCTCGTTGTCGGGGGGCTTAGCAATCAGCCCCAGCATTTT,CASNLVVGGLSNQPQHF,.,TRBV19,.,TRBJ1-5
TGCAGTGCTAGGGCCTTTGAGGTTTACCACTTT,CSARAFEVYHF,.,TRBV20-1,.,TRBJ1-6
TGCGCCAGCAGCTCGGATCAGACAAACACCGGGGAGCTGTTTTTT,CASSSDQTNTGELFF,.,TRBV5-1,.,TRBJ2-2
TGTGCCAGCAGCTTAATTTTTATCGGGACTGGAGTAGCGTATGAGCAGTTCTTC,CASSLIFIGTGVAYEQFF,.,TRBV7-6,.,TRBJ2-1
TGTGCCTGGAGTCACGGTCGACAGGGAAGCACAGATACGCAGTATTTT,CAWSHGRQGSTDTQYF,.,TRBV30,TRBD1,TRBJ2-3
TGTGCCAGCAGTTTAAGGAGCTACAATGAGCAGTTCTTC,CASSLRSYNEQFF,.,TRBV27,.,TRBJ2-1
TGTGCCAGCAGCCCAGTGGAGGTTCTGGTGGGAAACACCATATATTTT,CASSPVEVLVGNTIYF,.,TRBV9,.,TRBJ1-3
TGTGCCAGCAGCCAACAACTAGCGGGGAGTATCTTCGAGCAGTACTTC,CASSQQLAGSIFEQYF,.,TRBV3-1/TRBV3-2,TRBD2,TRBJ2-7
TGCGCCAGCAGACCCACAGGAGATCAGCCCCAGCATTTT,CASRPTGDQPQHF,.,TRBV10-1,.,TRBJ1-5
TGTGCCACCAGTGATGCGGACTATGGCTACACCTTC,CATSDADYGYTF,.,TRBV24-1,.,TRBJ1-2
TGCGCCAGCAGCTTGTTGTCAGGGGGCCCTTCCTACGAGCAGTACTTC,CASSLLSGGPSYEQYF,.,TRBV5-1,TRBD1,TRBJ2-7
TGCGCCAGCAGCTCGCAAGAACAGGCTCCTAATGAAAAACTGTTTTTT,CASSSQEQAPNEKLFF,once,TRBV5-1,.,TRBJ1-4
TGTGCCAGCAGCTTGTGGCGGGGGGTCACTTCGAACACCGGGGAGCTGTTTTTT,CASSLWRGVTSNTGELFF,.,TRBV5-4,TRBD2,TRBJ2-2
TGCGCCAGCAGCTATAGCGGGCGTGGCTCCTACAATGAGCAGTTCTTC,CASSYSGRGSYNEQFF,.,TRBV5-1,TRBD2,TRBJ2-1
TGTGCCAGCTCACCGACAGACCGTTATAATTCACCCCTCCACTTT,CASSPTDRYNSPLHF,.,TRBV18,.,TRBJ1-6